A selection of T cell receptor beta chains follows, all from one sample in a study of persistence of HIV-infected CD4 T cells. Here immunoSEQ multiplex PCR was the method, and the copy in TCRdb shows in-frame clones only, minus some. The table has about 28,000 clones, approximately 78% seen once. The antigens these receptors bind are not known. The specimen comprised CD4+ T cells sorted from PBMCs after approximately 19-hour stimulation, sampled from a patient who received antiretroviral therapy. These receptors were collected from an adult man with HIV who was CMV-seropositive. The conserved cysteine and the conserved F or W are not part of the CDR3 here.

CDR3 protein: SVMVMNTEAF
V gene: TRBV29-1

CDR3 protein: SVESPSGGSLNTGELF
V gene: TRBV29-1

CDR3 protein: ASSLETGGRTEAF
V gene: TRBV5-1

CDR3 protein: SVAIRGEQY
V gene: TRBV29-1

CDR3 protein: ASSLGQGSHNEQF
V gene: TRBV3-1/TRBV3-2

CDR3 protein: ASSPRQRAVAF
V gene: TRBV3-1/TRBV3-2

CDR3 protein: ASSRRDLGIQY
V gene: TRBV3-1/TRBV3-2

CDR3 protein: ASSQAPKRWTSGGPDTQY
V gene: TRBV3-1/TRBV3-2

CDR3 protein: ASGLVRETGSSYEQY
V gene: TRBV12-5

CDR3 protein: ATSRDLQGGDTQY
V gene: TRBV15

CDR3 protein: ASSLSPNREADTQY
V gene: TRBV5-1

CDR3 protein: ATSATGTAETDTQY
V gene: TRBV24-1

CDR3 protein: ASMTSSSTDTQY
V gene: TRBV5-1

CDR3 protein: SVASVGAGELF
V gene: TRBV29-1

CDR3 protein: SVQSGSNSPLH
V gene: TRBV29-1

CDR3 protein: ASSQVMAGGPNEQF
V gene: TRBV3-1/TRBV3-2

CDR3 protein: ASSPGQARTGELF
V gene: TRBV10-1

CDR3 protein: ASSPQTSGGPTDTQY
V gene: TRBV5-1

CDR3 protein: SVEETGSGTYGYT
V gene: TRBV29-1

CDR3 protein: AISRDGSGNTIY
V gene: TRBV28

CDR3 protein: AIQIGVNQPQH
V gene: TRBV28

CDR3 protein: ASSRTGLTEAF
V gene: TRBV7-9

CDR3 protein: ASRPGGYAGELF
V gene: TRBV6-5

CDR3 protein: ASSPLLAVGRVTQY
V gene: TRBV14

CDR3 protein: ASSSTGLYGNTIY
V gene: TRBV5-1